These 10 T cell receptor beta chains share one sample of origin, sequenced in a study of persistence of HIV-infected CD4 T cells. Their antigens remain unidentified. This was the immunoSEQ version 4 assay in survey mode. Method: immunoSEQ multiplex PCR; TCRdb's copy keeps in-frame clones and lacks some. The data show about 40,000 clones, with about 80% seen just once and 13% to 15% held by the top ten. Cells were stimulated with overlapping HIV-1 Gag 15-mer peptides. CD40L/CD69 double-negative CD45RO-high memory CD4+ T cells were collected. Source: CD4+ T cells sorted from PBMCs after approximately 20-hour stimulation, taken from a patient who received antiretroviral therapy. These receptor sequences come from an adult man with HIV who was CMV-seropositive.

DNA of the CDR3: TGTGCCAGCTCAAACCTAGCGGGCGGTTACAATGAGCAGTTCTTC. Protein: CASSNLAGGYNEQFF. This chain connects TRBV18 to TRBJ2-1; 8 bases align to TRBD2. J lost 4 bases, V lost 5 bases, and 7 bases had no gene match. This CDR3 has 15 residues. Germline values: CDR1 KGHSH, CDR2 LQKENI.

This clone appeared a single time. This chain connects TRBV3-1 (or the pseudogene TRBV3-2) to TRBJ2-2, with 9 bases that match TRBD2. The CDR3 is 16 amino acids. Germline loops: CDR1 LGHDT, CDR2 YNNKEL (reference sequence). Trimming cost V 1 base and J 1 base; bases outside gene matches: 1. This CDR3 reads CASSQGTSVNTGELFF. Written as DNA, the CDR3 is TGTGCCAGCAGCCAAGGGACTAGCGTGAACACCGGGGAGCTGTTTTTT.

The CDR3 nucleotides are TGTGCCAGCAGTGATCCCCACCGGGACGGTTCCTACGAGCAGTACTTC. Encoded protein: CASSDPHRDGSYEQYF. The J gene is TRBJ2-7, the V gene TRBV25-1, with D perhaps TRBD1 or TRBD2 (5 bases each). The CDR3 runs 16 residues. V was clipped by 3 bases and J by 1 base, with 16 bases between them. From germline, CDR1 is MGHDK and CDR2 SYGVNS.

The chain employs TRBV30 and TRBJ2-2; no clear D gene. Germline V gene sequence: CDR1 GTSNPN, CDR2 SVGIG (reference sequence). The length of the CDR3 is 12 residues. Trimming removed 0 bases from V and 8 bases from J, with 7 bases in between. In DNA, the CDR3 is TGTGCCTGGAGTGTACAAGGTGGGGAGCTGTTTTTT. As protein: CAWSVQGGELFF. The full variable domain, in which reference TRBV30 and TRBJ2-2 provide the parts outside the CDR3, is SQTIHQWPATLVQPVGSPLSLECTVEGTSNPNLYWYRQAAGRGLQLLFYSVGIGQISSEVPQNLSASRPQDRQFILSSKKLLLSDSGFYLCAWSVQGGELFFGEGSRLTVL.

The chain is built from TRBV30 and TRBJ2-1; 8 positions match TRBD1. J lost 8 bases, V lost 2 bases, and 11 bases had no gene match. CDR3 size: 15 residues. Per the germline V gene, CDR1 is GTSNPN and CDR2 is SVGIG (reference sequence). The CDR3 DNA reads TGTGCCTGGAGTTATCAGGGGGCTAAATCCCATGAGCAGTTCTTC. It is translated as CAWSYQGAKSHEQFF.

The chain links TRBV16 to TRBJ2-1; 13 bases align to TRBD2. The CDR3 extends over 15 amino acids. Germline V gene lookup returns CDR1 KGHSY and CDR2 FQNENV. Germline trimming cut 0 bases from V and 12 bases from J; bases unmatched to any gene: 5. Here the CDR3 reads CASSQSRTSGRGQFF. DNA for the CDR3: TGTGCCAGCAGCCAATCTAGGACTAGCGGGAGAGGGCAGTTCTTC.

The V and J genes are TRBV12-3 or TRBV12-4 and TRBJ1-1; D ambiguous. Trimming took 6 bases from V and 1 from J, leaving 9 bases between them. The CDR3 covers 13 residues. The CDR3 loop is CASSHTSNTEAFF. Here the CDR3 DNA reads TGTGCCAGCAGCCACACATCGAACACTGAAGCTTTCTTT.

CDR3 amino acids: CASSPGHLGNTIYF. In DNA, the CDR3 is TGTGCCAGCAGCCCGGGACATTTGGGAAACACCATATATTTT. The rearrangement joins TRBV14 to TRBJ1-3, with D perhaps TRBD1 (6 bases). The CDR3 totals 14 residues. Germline V gene lookup returns CDR1 SGHDN and CDR2 FVKESK. Trimming cost V 4 bases and J 4 bases, with 11 bases left between them. The variable domain in full, completed from reference TRBV14 and TRBJ1-3, reads EAGVTQFPSHSVIEKGQTVTLRCDPISGHDNLYWYRRVMGKEIKFLLHFVKESKQDESGMPNNRFLAERTGGTYSTLKVQPAELEDSGVYFCASSPGHLGNTIYFGEGSWLTVV.

The V call is TRBV10-3, the J call TRBJ1-2; 7 positions agree with TRBD1. From germline, CDR1 is ENHRY and CDR2 SYGVKD. This CDR3 spans 14 amino acids. Trimming cost V 3 bases and J 7 bases; bases outside gene matches: 8. CDR3 nucleotides: TGTGCCATCAGTGATCCCGGGACAGCTCTTGGCTACACCTTC. It yields the protein CAISDPGTALGYTF.

The chain is built from TRBV6-5 and TRBJ1-2; 11 positions agree with TRBD1. The length of the CDR3 is 14 residues. Unmatched junction bases numbered 3, after V lost 5 bases and J lost 4 bases. Germline-derived CDR1 and CDR2 are MNHEY and SVGAGI. This CDR3 is CASSRTGGAYGYTF. Written as DNA, the CDR3 is TGTGCCAGCAGTAGGACAGGGGGCGCCTATGGCTACACCTTC.